The text below deals with one T cell receptor beta chain. The antigen remains unidentified. These data originate in a study of cytomegalovirus exposure and HLA in healthy donors. Data came from immunoSEQ multiplex PCR; TCRdb stores just in-frame clones and leaves some out. The sample yields hundreds of thousands of clones, 75% to 90% seen once. The CDR3 spans 15 residues. The trim removed 8 bases at V and 4 bases at J, leaving 10 bases unmatched. Germline values: CDR1 MGHDK, CDR2 SYGVNS. It was the approximately 130-subject validation cohort, separate from the approximately 700-subject first cohort, to which the donors belonged. Whole-study findings and limits: Using the classifier, cytomegalovirus status was reportedly diagnosed with high specificity and sensitivity. Rare sequences made up most TCRs, while some public TCRs were found in many donors.

This sequence joins TRBV25-1 and TRBJ2-3; 9 bases align to TRBD1. The sequence derives from a woman between 18 and 29 years old in good health and CMV-seronegative. The specimen sequenced was PBMCs. The CDR3 sequence: CASLAGTGLPDTQYF. CDR3 DNA sequence: TGTGCCAGCCTCGCCGGGACAGGGTTGCCAGATACGCAGTATTTT.